The source of this T cell receptor beta chain is a study of blood T cell repertoires in COVID-19. Whole-study context: Italy, Spain and the United States were the sources of the convalescent and acute COVID-19 samples. In each case, the material was cDNA or gDNA derived from T cells, B-cell-depleted T cells, or PBMCs.

Germline V CDR1 and CDR2: SQVTM, ANQGSEA. This CDR3 spans 13 amino acids. Trimming removed 4 bases from V and 4 bases from J, with 10 bases in between. Authors' processing steps: Scientists estimated how many nucleated cells there were by amplifying reference gene primers. Generated by immunoSEQ multiplex PCR, the TCRdb table keeps only in-frame clones and is missing some. The V and J calls and clone size come from that table; D and trimming were worked out from the DNA. The sample consists of 83,000 or so clones, 70% to 90% of them appearing once. This sequence was found in a man older than 75 with active or convalescent COVID-19. Material for sequencing was peripheral blood. V gene TRBV29-1 combines with J gene TRBJ2-2; D unclear. The CDR3 DNA reads TGCAGCGTTGTCGCAACAGCCACCGGGGAGCTGTTTTTT. Encoded protein: CSVVATATGELFF.